The clone carrying this T cell receptor (beta chain) showed up just once. The target antigen is unknown. This sample is part of a study of a mutant IDH1 vaccine in newly diagnosed glioma. Across the study: Vaccine administration was initiated 4-6 weeks following radiotherapy alone, or with temozolomide cycles. The study, taken as a whole, reports: Researchers report vaccine-induced immune responses in less than 95% of patients.

The table came from immunoSEQ multiplex PCR; TCRdb's copy has only in-frame clones and leaves some out. The sample records 50,000 to 55,000 clones, around four fifths being singletons. V was clipped by 6 bases and J by 5 bases, with 11 bases between them. The CDR3 is 12 residues long. Per germline, CDR1 MNHNS and CDR2 SASEGT. Time point specified: week 5, during vaccination. The investigators gave 300 ug of mutant IDH1 20-mer peptide in each vaccine dose, together with topical imiquimod. The sequence was collected from a man in his forties or fifties with glioma. This chain joins TRBV6-1 and TRBJ2-7; tentatively, D is TRBD1 (6 bases). The sequenced sample was PBMCs, obtained from a glioma patient whose treatment included an IDH1 peptide vaccine. CDR3 in amino acids: CASSTGYHEQYF. CDR3 DNA: TGTGCCAGCAGCACAGGGTACCACGAGCAGTACTTC.